The 2 T cell receptor beta chains below all came from one sample that was sequenced in a study of blood T cell repertoires in COVID-19. Some clones are missing from TCRdb's copy, which holds only in-frame ones; the method was immunoSEQ multiplex PCR. This repertoire shows roughly 62,000 clones, about 80% found once; its top ten account for 3.5%. The sample was peripheral blood. The receptors stem from a man in his 60s with acute or convalescent COVID-19.

This clone appeared a few times. CDR3 sequence reads: CASSITGTQETQYF. DNA for the CDR3: TGTGCCAGTAGTATAACAGGGACCCAAGAGACCCAGTACTTC. The chain has TRBV19 and TRBJ2-5, with D possibly TRBD1 on 6 matching bases. With 2 bases removed from V and 1 base from J, the gap between germline ends came to 8 bases. This CDR3 comprises 14 residues. The germline V gene has CDR1 LNHDA and CDR2 SQIVND (reference sequence).

The chain recombines TRBV18 with TRBJ2-5; 8 positions match TRBD2. With V trimmed by 4 bases and J by 2 bases, 6 bases remained unmatched. Germline V gene data show CDR1 as KGHSH and CDR2 as LQKENI. The CDR3 sequence is 15 residues long. The CDR3 is CASSRSGGGQETQYF. CDR3 nucleotide sequence: TGTGCCAGCTCACGTAGCGGCGGGGGGCAAGAGACCCAGTACTTC.